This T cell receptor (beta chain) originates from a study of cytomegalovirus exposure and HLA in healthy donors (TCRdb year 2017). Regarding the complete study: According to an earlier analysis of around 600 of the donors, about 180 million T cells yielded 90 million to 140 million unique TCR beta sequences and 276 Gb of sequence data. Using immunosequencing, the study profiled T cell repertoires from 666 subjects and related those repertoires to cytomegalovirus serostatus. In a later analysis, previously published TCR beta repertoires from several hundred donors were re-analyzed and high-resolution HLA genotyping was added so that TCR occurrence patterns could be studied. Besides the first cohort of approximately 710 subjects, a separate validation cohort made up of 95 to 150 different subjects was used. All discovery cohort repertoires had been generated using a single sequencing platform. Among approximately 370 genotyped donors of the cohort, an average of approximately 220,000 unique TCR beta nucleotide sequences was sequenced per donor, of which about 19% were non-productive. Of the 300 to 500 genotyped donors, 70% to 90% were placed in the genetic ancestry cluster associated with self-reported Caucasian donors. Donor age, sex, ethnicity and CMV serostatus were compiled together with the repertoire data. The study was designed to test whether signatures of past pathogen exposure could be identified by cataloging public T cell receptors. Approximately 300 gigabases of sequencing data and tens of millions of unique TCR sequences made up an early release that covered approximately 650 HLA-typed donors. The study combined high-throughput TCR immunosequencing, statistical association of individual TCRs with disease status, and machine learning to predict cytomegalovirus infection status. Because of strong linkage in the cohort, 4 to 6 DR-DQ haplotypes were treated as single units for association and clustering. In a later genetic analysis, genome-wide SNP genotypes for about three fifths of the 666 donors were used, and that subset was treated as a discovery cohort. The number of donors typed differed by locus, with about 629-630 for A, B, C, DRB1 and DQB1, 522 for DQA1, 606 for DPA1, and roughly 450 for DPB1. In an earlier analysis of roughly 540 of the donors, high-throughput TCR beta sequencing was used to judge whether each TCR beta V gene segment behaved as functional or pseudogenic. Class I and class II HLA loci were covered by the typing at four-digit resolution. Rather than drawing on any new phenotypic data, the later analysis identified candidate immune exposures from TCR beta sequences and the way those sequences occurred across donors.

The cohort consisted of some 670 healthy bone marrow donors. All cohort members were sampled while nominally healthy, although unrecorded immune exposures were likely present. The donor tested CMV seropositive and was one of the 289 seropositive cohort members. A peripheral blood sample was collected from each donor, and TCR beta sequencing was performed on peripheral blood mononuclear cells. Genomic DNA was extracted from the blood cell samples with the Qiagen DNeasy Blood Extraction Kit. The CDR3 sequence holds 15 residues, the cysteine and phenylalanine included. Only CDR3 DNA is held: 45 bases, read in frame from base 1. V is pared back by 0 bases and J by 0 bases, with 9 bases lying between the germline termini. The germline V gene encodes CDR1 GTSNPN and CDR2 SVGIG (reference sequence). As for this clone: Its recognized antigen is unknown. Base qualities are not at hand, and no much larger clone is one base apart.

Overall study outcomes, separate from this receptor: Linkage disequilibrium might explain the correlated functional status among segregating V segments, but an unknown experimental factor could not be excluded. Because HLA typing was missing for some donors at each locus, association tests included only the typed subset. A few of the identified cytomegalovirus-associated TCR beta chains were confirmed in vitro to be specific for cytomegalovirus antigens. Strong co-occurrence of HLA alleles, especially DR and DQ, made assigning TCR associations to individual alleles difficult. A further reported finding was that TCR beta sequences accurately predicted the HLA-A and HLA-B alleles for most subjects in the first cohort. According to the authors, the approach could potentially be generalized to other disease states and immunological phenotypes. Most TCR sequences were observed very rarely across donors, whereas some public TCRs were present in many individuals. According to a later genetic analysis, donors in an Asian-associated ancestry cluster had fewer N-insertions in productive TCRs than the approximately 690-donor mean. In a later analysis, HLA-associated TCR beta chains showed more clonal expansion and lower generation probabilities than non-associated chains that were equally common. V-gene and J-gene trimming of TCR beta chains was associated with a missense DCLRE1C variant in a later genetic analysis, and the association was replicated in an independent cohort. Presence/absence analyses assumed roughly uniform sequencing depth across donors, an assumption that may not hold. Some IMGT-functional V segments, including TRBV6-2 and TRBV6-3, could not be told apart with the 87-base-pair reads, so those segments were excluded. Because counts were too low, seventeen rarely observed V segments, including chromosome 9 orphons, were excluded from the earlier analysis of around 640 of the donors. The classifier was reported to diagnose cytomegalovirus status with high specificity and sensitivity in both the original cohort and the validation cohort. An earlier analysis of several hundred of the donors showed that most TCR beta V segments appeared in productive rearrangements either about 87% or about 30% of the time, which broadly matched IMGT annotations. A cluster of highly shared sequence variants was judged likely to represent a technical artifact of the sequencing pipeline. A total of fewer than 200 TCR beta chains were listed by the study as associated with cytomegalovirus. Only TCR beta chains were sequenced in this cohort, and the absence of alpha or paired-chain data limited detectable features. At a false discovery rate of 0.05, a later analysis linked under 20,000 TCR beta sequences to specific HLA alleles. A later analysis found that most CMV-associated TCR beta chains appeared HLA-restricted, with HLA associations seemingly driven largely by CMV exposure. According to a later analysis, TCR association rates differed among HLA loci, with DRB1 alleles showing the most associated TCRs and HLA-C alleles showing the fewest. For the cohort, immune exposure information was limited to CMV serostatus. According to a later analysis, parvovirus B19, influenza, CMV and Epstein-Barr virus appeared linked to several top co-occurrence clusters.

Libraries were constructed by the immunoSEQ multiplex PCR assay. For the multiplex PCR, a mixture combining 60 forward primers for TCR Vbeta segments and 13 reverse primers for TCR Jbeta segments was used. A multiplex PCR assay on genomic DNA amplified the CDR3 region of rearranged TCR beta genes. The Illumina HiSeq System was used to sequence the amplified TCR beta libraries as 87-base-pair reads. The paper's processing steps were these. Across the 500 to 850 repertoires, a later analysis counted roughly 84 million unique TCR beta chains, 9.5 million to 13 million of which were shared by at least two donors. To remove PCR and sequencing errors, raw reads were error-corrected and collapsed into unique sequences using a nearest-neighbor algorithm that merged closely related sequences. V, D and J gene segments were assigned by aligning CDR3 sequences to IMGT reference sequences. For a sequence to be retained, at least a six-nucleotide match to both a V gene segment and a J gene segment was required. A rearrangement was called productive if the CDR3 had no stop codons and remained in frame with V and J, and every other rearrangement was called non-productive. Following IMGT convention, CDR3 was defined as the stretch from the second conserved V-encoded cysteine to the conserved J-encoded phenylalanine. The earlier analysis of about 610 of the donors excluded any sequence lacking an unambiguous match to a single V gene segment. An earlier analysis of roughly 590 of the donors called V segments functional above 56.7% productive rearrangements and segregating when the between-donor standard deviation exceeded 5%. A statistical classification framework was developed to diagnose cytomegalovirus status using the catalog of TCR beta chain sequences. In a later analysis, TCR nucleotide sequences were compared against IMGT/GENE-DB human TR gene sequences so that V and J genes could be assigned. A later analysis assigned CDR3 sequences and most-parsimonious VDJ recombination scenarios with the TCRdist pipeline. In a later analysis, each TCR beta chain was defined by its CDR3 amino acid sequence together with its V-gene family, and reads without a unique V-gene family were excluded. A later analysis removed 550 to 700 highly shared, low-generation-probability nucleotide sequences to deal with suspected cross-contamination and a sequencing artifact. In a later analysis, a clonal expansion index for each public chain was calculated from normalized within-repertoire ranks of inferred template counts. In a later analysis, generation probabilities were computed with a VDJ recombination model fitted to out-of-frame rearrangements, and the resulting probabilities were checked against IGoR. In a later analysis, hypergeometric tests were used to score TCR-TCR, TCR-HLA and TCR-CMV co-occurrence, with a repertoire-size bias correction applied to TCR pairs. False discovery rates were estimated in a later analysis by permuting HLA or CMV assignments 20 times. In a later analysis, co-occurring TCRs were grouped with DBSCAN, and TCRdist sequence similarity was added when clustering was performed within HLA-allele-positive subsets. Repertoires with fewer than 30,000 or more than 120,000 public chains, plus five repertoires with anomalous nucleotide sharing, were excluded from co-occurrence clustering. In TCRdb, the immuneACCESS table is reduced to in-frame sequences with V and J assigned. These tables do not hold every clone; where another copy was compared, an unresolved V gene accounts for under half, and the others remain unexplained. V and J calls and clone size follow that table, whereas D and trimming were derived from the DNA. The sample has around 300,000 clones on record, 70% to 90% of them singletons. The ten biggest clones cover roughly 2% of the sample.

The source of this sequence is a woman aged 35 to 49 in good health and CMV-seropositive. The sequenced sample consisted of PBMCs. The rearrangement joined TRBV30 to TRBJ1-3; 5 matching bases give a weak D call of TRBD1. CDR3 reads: CAWSVGVLSGNTIYF. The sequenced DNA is TGTGCCTGGAGTGTAGGGGTACTCTCTGGAAACACCATATATTTT. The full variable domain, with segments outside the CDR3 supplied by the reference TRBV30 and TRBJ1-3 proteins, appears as SQTIHQWPATLVQPVGSPLSLECTVEGTSNPNLYWYRQAAGRGLQLLFYSVGIGQISSEVPQNLSASRPQDRQFILSSKKLLLSDSGFYLCAWSVGVLSGNTIYFGEGSWLTVV.